The rows below give T cell receptor beta chains drawn from one sample of a study of regulatory T cells in long-lasting Graves disease. TCRdb re-called the multiplex PCR reads with MiXCR, one entry per CDR3 protein. The sample lists about 560,000 distinct CDR3 sequences, roughly 16% seen once, with about 12% in the top ten. The same data also went into a second study, on T cells in Graves' hyperthyroidism and ophthalmopathy.

The sample in question was peripheral blood mononuclear cells (PBMCs), obtained at new diagnosis, from a patient treated with antithyroid drugs. The receptors were gathered from a man younger than 35 with Graves disease. CDR3s include the opening cysteine and the closing phenylalanine or tryptophan. A D gene is named only where the DNA matches it firmly. Clone sizes are given selectively: once, few, many, or a class where the clone is expanded.

TRBV27	many	.	TRBJ2-1	CASSFDRSYNEQFF	TGTGCCAGCAGTTTTGACAGATCCTACAATGAGCAGTTCTTC
TRBV20-1	many	TRBD2	TRBJ2-2	CSARGRIAGVDTGELFF	TGCAGTGCTAGAGGTCGGATAGCGGGAGTTGACACCGGGGAGCTGTTTTTT
TRBV28	.	.	TRBJ2-7	CASSFKGDHEQYF	TGTGCCAGCAGTTTTAAGGGGGACCACGAGCAGTACTTC
TRBV20-1	few	TRBD2	TRBJ2-1	CSARGTSFDNEQFF	TGCAGTGCTAGGGGGACTAGCTTTGACAATGAGCAGTTCTTC
TRBV7-8	many	.	TRBJ2-3	CASSLSPTDTQYF	TGTGCCAGCAGCTTAAGTCCGACAGATACGCAGTATTTT
TRBV5-1	.	TRBD2	TRBJ2-1	CASTLIGGGRNEQFF	TGCGCCAGCACCTTGATCGGGGGAGGGCGCAATGAGCAGTTCTTC
TRBV29-1	few	.	TRBJ2-7	CSVVAGYEQYF	TGCAGCGTTGTAGCAGGGTACGAGCAGTACTTC
TRBV6-1	many	.	TRBJ2-7	CASSTFLLAGSYEQYF	TGTGCCAGCAGCACCTTTCTTCTGGCGGGAAGCTACGAGCAGTACTTC
TRBV15	many	.	TRBJ2-3	CATSRDPDMTTDTQYF	TGTGCCACCAGCAGAGATCCAGACATGACGACAGATACGCAGTATTTT
TRBV7-9	.	.	TRBJ1-4	CASSLLGLDEKLFF	TGTGCCAGCAGCTTATTGGGGTTGGACGAAAAACTGTTTTTT
TRBV12-3/TRBV12-4	many	TRBD1	TRBJ2-5	CASSLMDREETQYF	TGTGCCAGCAGTCTTATGGACAGGGAAGAGACCCAGTACTTC
TRBV29-1	few	TRBD2	TRBJ2-7	CSVLTSAAYEQYF	TGCAGCGTTTTGACTAGCGCGGCCTACGAGCAGTACTTC
TRBV4-2	.	TRBD2	TRBJ2-3	CASSPSGGRTDTQYF	TGTGCCAGCAGCCCTAGCGGGGGCCGCACAGATACGCAGTATTTT
TRBV27	once	TRBD1	TRBJ1-2	CASSLGTGGLGYGYTF	TGTGCCAGCAGTTTAGGGACAGGGGGCTTGGGCTATGGCTACACCTTC
TRBV7-8	few	.	TRBJ2-7	CASSSGPREQYF	TGTGCCAGCAGCTCAGGACCGCGCGAGCAGTACTTC
TRBV20-1	few	TRBD1	TRBJ1-4	CSAPTGRGEKLFF	TGCAGTGCCCCGACAGGGCGCGGTGAAAAACTGTTTTTT
TRBV7-8	few	.	TRBJ2-7	CASSLEGGRASSYEQYF	TGTGCCAGCAGCTTAGAGGGGGGCAGGGCTAGCTCCTACGAGCAGTACTTC
TRBV3-1	many	TRBD2	TRBJ2-7	CASSPLTSGTYEQYF	TGTGCCAGCAGCCCTTTGACTAGCGGGACCTACGAGCAGTACTTC
TRBV3-1	few	TRBD2	TRBJ2-7	CASSPTSESSYEQYF	TGTGCCAGCAGCCCGACTAGCGAGAGCTCCTACGAGCAGTACTTC
TRBV5-8	many	.	TRBJ2-7	CASSRDGFASYEQYF	TGTGCCAGCAGCCGCGACGGATTTGCTTCCTACGAGCAGTACTTC
TRBV5-1	.	TRBD2	TRBJ2-1	CASSLGLAGADEQFF	TGCGCCAGCAGCTTGGGACTAGCGGGAGCGGATGAGCAGTTCTTC